This T cell receptor beta chain originates from a study of a mutant IDH1 vaccine in newly diagnosed glioma. For the study at large: Each patient was administered eight vaccinations, scheduled in weeks 1, 3, 5, 7, 11, 15, 19 and 23. Patients got their first vaccination 4-6 weeks after radiotherapy alone, or with temozolomide cycles. Most had both radiotherapy and temozolomide beforehand; others had only one.

Stated time point: week 23, last vaccination. Vaccinated patients received 300 ug of mutant IDH1 20-mer peptide per dose, with topical imiquimod. The data were produced by immunoSEQ multiplex PCR, yet TCRdb's version contains in-frame clones alone and is incomplete. The sample lists about 65,000 clones; approximately 84% were seen once. The CDR3 runs to 19 residues. As regards this clone: Its antigen is unknown.

This sequence originates from a man between 25 and 39 years old with glioma. This material consisted of PBMCs, taken from a glioma patient whose treatment included an IDH1 peptide vaccine. The rearrangement links TRBV21-1 to TRBJ1-2. TRBV21-1 is a pseudogene locus. CDR3 in DNA: TGTGCCAGCAGCAAAGCTACGTTGGGTAGTCCTCCAACAAACTATGGCTACACCTTC. It encodes CASSKATLGSPPTNYGYTF.